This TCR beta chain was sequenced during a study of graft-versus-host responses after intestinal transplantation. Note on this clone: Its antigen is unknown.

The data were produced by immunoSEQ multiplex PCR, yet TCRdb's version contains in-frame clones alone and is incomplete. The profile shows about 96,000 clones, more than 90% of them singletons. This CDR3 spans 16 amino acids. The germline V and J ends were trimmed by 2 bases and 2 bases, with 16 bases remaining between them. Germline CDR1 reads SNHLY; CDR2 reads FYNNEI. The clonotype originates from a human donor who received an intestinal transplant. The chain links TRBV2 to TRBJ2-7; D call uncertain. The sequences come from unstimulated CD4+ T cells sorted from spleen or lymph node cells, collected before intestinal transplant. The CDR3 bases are TGTGCCAGCAGTGAATCCGCAAAGATCCTGACCTACGAGCAGTACTTC. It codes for CASSESAKILTYEQYF.